The 27 T cell receptor beta chains below were found in one sample sequenced in a study of neurological immune-mediated disorders. TCRdb fed the 5' RACE reads into MiXCR, producing one record per CDR3 protein. The sample holds 60,000 to 85,000 distinct CDR3 sequences, roughly 4.9% seen once. The sequencing input was PBMCs. All receptors derive from a woman in her seventies with multiple sclerosis.

This clonotype occurred many times. The rearrangement joins TRBV5-5 to TRBJ2-3; D not certain. This CDR3 comprises 15 residues. V was trimmed by 3 bases and J by 0 bases, leaving 11 bases between them. The V gene's germline CDR1 is SGHKS and CDR2 YYEKEE (reference sequence). The CDR3 DNA reads TGTGCCAGCAGCTGGCTGGGCGGTAGCACAGATACGCAGTATTTT. Protein sequence: CASSWLGGSTDTQYF.

This clonotype was detected many times. The rearrangement uses TRBV5-1 and TRBJ2-7; 10 bases match TRBD2. The CDR3 has 14 residues. Trimming removed 5 bases from V and 4 bases from J; junction bases left unmatched: 6. Germline V CDR1 and CDR2: SGHRS, YFSETQ. CDR3 loop: CASSLLAGGYEQYF. The DNA for the CDR3 is TGCGCCAGCAGTCTATTAGCGGGAGGTTACGAGCAGTACTTC.

This clonotype has at least ten counts. V and J are TRBV10-3 and TRBJ2-5, with TRBD2 identical over 15 bases. Germline CDR1 is ENHRY and CDR2 is SYGVKD. The length of the CDR3 is 18 residues. Unmatched junction bases numbered 10, after V lost 6 bases and J lost 2 bases. The CDR3 DNA reads as TGTGCCATCAGCCTCGGACTAGCGGGAGGGGGAATACAAGAGACCCAGTACTTC. It codes for CAISLGLAGGGIQETQYF.

This clonotype was found many times. The chain carries TRBV9 and TRBJ2-2, with 7 positions matching TRBD2. V trimming: 0 bases; J trimming: 0 bases; junction bases outside the gene matches: 8. The CDR3 spans 18 residues. Per the germline V gene, CDR1 is SGDLS and CDR2 is YYNGEE. CDR3 sequence reads: CASSVVAGSGSNTGELFF. In DNA, the CDR3 is TGTGCCAGCAGCGTAGTAGCGGGTAGCGGGTCGAACACCGGGGAGCTGTTTTTT.

This clonotype has ten or more counts. V usage is TRBV27 and J usage is TRBJ1-3; 10 bases line up with TRBD1. From germline, CDR1 is MNHEY and CDR2 SMNVEV (reference sequence). The junction had 1 base not matched to a gene; V was cut back by 6 bases and J by 2 bases. The CDR3 covers 14 residues. This chain's CDR3 is CASRGQGTGNTIYF. As DNA, the CDR3 is TGTGCCAGCAGGGGACAGGGGACTGGAAACACCATATATTTT.

This clonotype was counted many times. J is TRBJ1-3 and V is TRBV12-3 or TRBV12-4; D is unclear. V lost 5 bases, J lost 0 bases, and 2 bases lay in between. The length of the CDR3 is 12 residues. The chain's CDR3 is CASSLSGNTIYF. CDR3 bases: TGTGCCAGCAGTCTCTCTGGAAACACCATATATTTT.

There are a few counts of this clonotype. The CDR3 bases are TGTGCCAGCAGCTTAGCGGGAACGAACACCGGGGAGCTGTTTTTT. Translated: CASSLAGTNTGELFF. This rearrangement joins TRBV7-9 to TRBJ2-2, with D unclear. The V gene's germline CDR1 is SEHNR and CDR2 FQNEAQ (reference sequence). The CDR3 length is 15 residues. Trimming took 0 bases from V and 0 from J, leaving 5 bases between them.

There are many counts of this clonotype. The chain combines TRBV15 with TRBJ2-4; possible D gene TRBD2, 6 bases. CDR3 length equals 15 residues. Per germline, CDR1 LNHNV and CDR2 YYDKDF (reference sequence). V was shortened by 0 bases and J by 6 bases, with 12 bases between the two germline ends. CDR3 coding DNA: TGTGCCACCAGCAGAGATCGAGGAGGGCTAAACATTCAGTACTTC. It encodes CATSRDRGGLNIQYF.

This clonotype has at least ten counts. V and J are TRBV20-1 and TRBJ2-5, with D possibly matching TRBD2 (7 bases). Between the trimmed V and J ends, which lost 5 bases and 2 bases, there was a span of 15 bases. This CDR3 is 14 amino acids long. Germline V gene data show CDR1 as DFQATT and CDR2 as SNEGSKA (reference sequence). This chain's CDR3 is CSARIQGGQETQYF. DNA of the CDR3: TGCAGTGCTCGGATACAGGGAGGGCAAGAGACCCAGTACTTC.

The J gene is TRBJ1-5, the V gene TRBV28; possible D gene TRBD1, 6 bases. Trimming shortened V by 7 bases and J by 5 bases, and 33 bases separated the two germline ends. The CDR3 has 20 amino acids. Germline-derived CDR1 and CDR2 are MDHEN and SYDVKM. The CDR3 protein is CASIPSGAGWGRGFDQPQHF. DNA of the CDR3: TGTGCCAGCATCCCCAGCGGTGCGGGGTGGGGAAGGGGGTTCGATCAGCCCCAGCATTTT.

This clonotype was counted ten times or more. The V gene is TRBV10-1, the J gene TRBJ2-3; tentatively, D is TRBD2 (5 bases). Germline V gives CDR1 WNHNN, CDR2 SYGVQD (reference sequence). The CDR3 contains 15 residues. V shed 2 bases and J shed 1 base, with 10 bases lying between them. In DNA form, the CDR3 reads TGCGCCAGCAGTGAGCCAGGACTGGGCACAGATACGCAGTATTTT. Its protein product is CASSEPGLGTDTQYF.

Many counts were recorded for this clonotype. The chain links TRBV7-9 to TRBJ2-1, with D maybe TRBD1 (8 bases). CDR1 is SEHNR and CDR2 is FQNEAQ in the germline V gene (reference sequence). The CDR3 is 19 residues long. Trimming cost V 6 bases and J 5 bases, with 29 bases left between them. CDR3 residues: CASSRWTGLAGAGDNEQFF. The CDR3 DNA is TGTGCCAGCAGTCGTTGGACAGGGTTAGCGGGTGCCGGGGACAATGAGCAGTTCTTC. The entire variable domain, with the rest obtained from reference TRBV7-9 and TRBJ2-1, is as follows: DTGVSQNPRHKITKRGQNVTFRCDPISEHNRLYWYRQTLGQGPEFLTYFQNEAQLEKSRLLSDRFSAERPKGSFSTLEIQRTEQGDSAMYLCASSRWTGLAGAGDNEQFFGPGTRLTVL.

The sample holds many counts of this clonotype. The V and J genes are TRBV20-1 and TRBJ2-3; 9 nucleotides match TRBD2. V was pared by 1 base and J by 2 bases, with 1 base of the junction left unmatched. CDR1 DFQATT and CDR2 SNEGSKA come from the germline V gene (reference sequence). The CDR3 consists of 14 residues. The CDR3 loop reads CSARVAGATDTQYF. The CDR3 DNA reads as TGCAGTGCTAGAGTAGCGGGGGCCACAGATACGCAGTATTTT.

This clonotype has only a few counts. The chain links TRBV30 to TRBJ2-7; D possibly uses TRBD1 or TRBD2 (5 bases each). Germline loops: CDR1 GTSNPN, CDR2 SVGIG (reference sequence). The V gene lost 0 bases and the J gene lost 6 bases, with 12 bases spanning the gap. The CDR3 is 13 amino acids. The CDR3 DNA sequence: TGTGCCTGGAGTGTAACCTGGGACGGCGAGCAGTACTTC. Translated: CAWSVTWDGEQYF.

Only a few counts were recorded for this clonotype. CDR3 nucleotides: TGTGCCAGTACACCTAGCGGTATCTCCTACGAGCAGTACTTC. Translation: CASTPSGISYEQYF. This rearrangement joins TRBV19 to TRBJ2-7; 7 nucleotides agree with TRBD2. Germline V gives CDR1 LNHDA, CDR2 SQIVND (reference sequence). The length of the CDR3 is 14 residues. Germline trimming cut 7 bases from V and 0 bases from J; bases unmatched to any gene: 6. The full variable domain, rest sourced from reference TRBV19 and TRBJ2-7, is DGGITQSPKYLFRKEGQNVTLSCEQNLNHDAMYWYRQDPGQGLRLIYYSQIVNDFQKGDIAEGYSVSREKKESFPLTVTSAQKNPTAFYLCASTPSGISYEQYFGPGTRLTVT.

This clonotype was seen at least ten times. V and J are TRBV3-1 and TRBJ2-5; either TRBD1 or TRBD2 may fit D (6 bases each). The CDR3 runs to 13 residues. The germline V gene has CDR1 LGHDT and CDR2 YNNKEL (reference sequence). The ends were cut back, 4 bases at V and 5 bases at J, with 11 bases in the middle. CDR3 bases: TGTGCCAGCAGCCCTCGGGGGCGGGAGACCCAGTACTTC. Its translation: CASSPRGRETQYF.

This clonotype was counted ten times or more. The chain joins TRBV3-1 to TRBJ1-2; D unresolved. Germline loops: CDR1 LGHDT, CDR2 YNNKEL (reference sequence). CDR3 length: 13 residues. Trimming left V 4 bases short and J 8 bases short, with 14 bases between. The CDR3 nucleotides read TGTGCCAGCAGCCGAGTGGGCCAAGGGGGCTACACCTTC. It encodes CASSRVGQGGYTF.

This clonotype was recorded at least ten times. The CDR3 DNA sequence: TGTGCCAGCAGCCCCGGGACTAGACCCTACAATGAGCAGTTCTTC. Translated, it gives CASSPGTRPYNEQFF. This chain uses TRBV3-1 with TRBJ2-1, with 8 nucleotides matching TRBD2. Germline V CDR1 and CDR2: LGHDT, YNNKEL (reference sequence). CDR3 length: 15 residues. Unmatched junction bases numbered 4, after V lost 4 bases and J lost 2 bases.

This clonotype was seen ten or more times. The rearrangement links TRBV12-3 or TRBV12-4 to TRBJ1-1, with D perhaps TRBD1 (6 bases). The CDR3 sequence is 15 residues long. V lost 3 bases to trimming and J lost 5 bases, with 16 bases between them. The DNA for the CDR3 is TGTGCCAGCAGTTTCCGGGGGCGGTTGATGACTGAAGCTTTCTTT. As protein: CASSFRGRLMTEAFF.

The sample holds many counts of this clonotype. V and J are TRBV7-2 and TRBJ1-2, with D perhaps TRBD1 (6 bases). This CDR3 region has 14 residues. V lost 4 bases and J 3 bases, leaving 12 bases between the germline ends. Germline V gene data show CDR1 as SGHTA and CDR2 as FQGNSA. DNA of the CDR3: TGTGCCAGCAGCTCGAGGGCAGGGGACTATGGCTACACCTTC. This codes for CASSSRAGDYGYTF.

This clonotype has a handful of counts. CDR3 nucleotide sequence: TGTGCCACCAGCAGAGATCAGGGGGCCGTTCCCTACGAGCAGTACTTC. Encoded protein: CATSRDQGAVPYEQYF. The rearrangement uses TRBV15 and TRBJ2-7, with 8 positions matching TRBD1. This CDR3 has 16 amino acids. The V segment lost 0 bases and the J segment 2 bases; nucleotides outside the gene matches: 6. Germline CDR1 LNHNV, CDR2 YYDKDF (reference sequence).

This clonotype was counted at least ten times. The germline gene is not matched at one end of the junction; a read error may be the cause. The chain recombines TRBV10-3 with TRBJ1-5; 7 bases fit TRBD1. The CDR3 sequence is 14 residues long. CDR1 and CDR2 (germline): ENHRY, SYGVKD. The CDR3 reads CAISTGDSNKTQNF. In DNA form, the CDR3 reads TGTGCCATCAGTACAGGGGATAGCAATAAGACCCAGAATTTT.

There are many counts of this clonotype. V and J are TRBV7-2 and TRBJ1-4; no clear D gene. With 4 bases removed from V and 4 bases from J, the gap between germline ends came to 10 bases. This CDR3 has 14 amino acids. Germline lookup yields CDR1 SGHTA and CDR2 FQGNSA. The CDR3 loop reads CASSSFGINEKLFF. The CDR3 DNA sequence: TGTGCCAGCAGCTCCTTCGGGATTAATGAAAAACTGTTTTTT.

This clonotype was seen at least ten times. J is TRBJ2-3 and V is TRBV20-1; TRBD2 aligns across 8 bases. The CDR3 contains 16 residues. In germline, CDR1 is DFQATT, CDR2 SNEGSKA (reference sequence). After removal of 5 bases from V and 2 bases from J, the junction contained 12 bases not matched to a gene. For the CDR3, the DNA is TGCAGTGCTCCGATAAGCGGGAGAACCTACACAGATACGCAGTATTTT. Residues: CSAPISGRTYTDTQYF.

This clonotype was observed many times. The J gene is TRBJ2-5, the V gene TRBV20-1, with 8 bases matching TRBD1. Germline CDR1 is DFQATT and CDR2 is SNEGSKA (reference sequence). The CDR3 sequence is 15 residues long. The ends lost 6 bases at V and 7 bases at J; junction bases unmatched: 16. The CDR3 reads CSAPEAGTGEGTQYF. The CDR3 DNA reads TGCAGTGCACCTGAGGCAGGGACAGGCGAGGGGACCCAGTACTTC.

This clonotype has ten or more counts. The V and J genes are TRBV7-2 and TRBJ2-1; 8 bases fit TRBD2. CDR1 SGHTA and CDR2 FQGNSA come from the germline V gene. The V segment lost 4 bases and the J segment 10 bases; nucleotides outside the gene matches: 6. The CDR3 covers 13 residues. CDR3 protein: CASSSTSVTEQFF. In nucleotides, the CDR3 is TGTGCCAGCAGCTCGACTAGCGTTACGGAGCAGTTCTTC.

This clonotype was observed at least ten times. This chain links TRBV7-2 with TRBJ2-1; TRBD1 is a possible D gene (6 bases). The CDR3 consists of 15 residues. Germline CDR1 is SGHTA and CDR2 is FQGNSA. V was clipped by 1 base and J by 3 bases, with 10 bases between them. DNA of the CDR3: TGTGCCAGCAGCTTAGTAGGACAGAACTACAATGAGCAGTTCTTC. Amino acids: CASSLVGQNYNEQFF.